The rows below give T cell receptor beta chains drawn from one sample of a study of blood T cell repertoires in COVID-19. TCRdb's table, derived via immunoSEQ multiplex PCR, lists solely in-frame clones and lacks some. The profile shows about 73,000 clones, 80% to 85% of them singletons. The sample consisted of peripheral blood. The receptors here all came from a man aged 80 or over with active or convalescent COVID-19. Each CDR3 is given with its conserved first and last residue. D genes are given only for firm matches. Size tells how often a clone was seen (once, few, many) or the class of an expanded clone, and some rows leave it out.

CDR3 protein: CASSQLRTVGNIQYF
CDR3 DNA: TGTGCCAGCAGCCAATTACGGACAGTCGGAAACATTCAGTACTTC
J gene: TRBJ2-4
D gene: .
V gene: TRBV3-1/TRBV3-2
clone size: .

CDR3 protein: CSASPQNYGYTF
CDR3 DNA: TGCAGTGCTAGTCCTCAGAACTATGGCTACACCTTC
J gene: TRBJ1-2
D gene: .
V gene: TRBV20-1
clone size: .

CDR3 protein: CASSLAGAFEQYF
CDR3 DNA: TGTGCCAGCAGTTTAGCTGGGGCCTTCGAGCAGTACTTC
J gene: TRBJ2-7
D gene: .
V gene: TRBV12-3/TRBV12-4
clone size: .

CDR3 protein: CASSIDRRRSPLHF
CDR3 DNA: TGTGCCAGTAGTATAGATCGGAGGAGGTCACCCCTCCACTTT
J gene: TRBJ1-6
D gene: .
V gene: TRBV19
clone size: .

CDR3 protein: CASSQDRFGSTGSKNIQYF
CDR3 DNA: TGCGCCAGCAGCCAAGATCGATTCGGGTCCACAGGGTCCAAAAACATTCAGTACTTC
J gene: TRBJ2-4
D gene: .
V gene: TRBV4-3
clone size: .

CDR3 protein: CASSGGLARTGELFF
CDR3 DNA: TGTGCCAGTAGTGGGGGACTAGCGCGGACCGGGGAGCTGTTTTTT
J gene: TRBJ2-2
D gene: TRBD2
V gene: TRBV19
clone size: once

CDR3 protein: CASRFSGGNQPQHF
CDR3 DNA: TGTGCCAGTAGGTTTTCAGGGGGTAATCAGCCCCAGCATTTT
J gene: TRBJ1-5
D gene: TRBD1
V gene: TRBV19
clone size: .

CDR3 protein: CASSPGRGYTGELFF
CDR3 DNA: TGCGCCAGCAGCCCGGGGCGGGGTTACACCGGGGAGCTGTTTTTT
J gene: TRBJ2-2
D gene: .
V gene: TRBV5-1
clone size: .

CDR3 protein: CASSQTGEKLFF
CDR3 DNA: TGTGCCAGCAGCCAAACGGGGGAAAAACTGTTTTTT
J gene: TRBJ1-4
D gene: .
V gene: TRBV3-1/TRBV3-2
clone size: .

CDR3 protein: CASGSDRGNSPLHF
CDR3 DNA: TGTGCCAGCGGATCAGACAGGGGCAATTCACCCCTCCACTTT
J gene: TRBJ1-6
D gene: TRBD1
V gene: TRBV18
clone size: .

CDR3 protein: CAWTPQQGAGYTF
CDR3 DNA: TGTGCCTGGACCCCCCAACAGGGTGCTGGCTACACCTTC
J gene: TRBJ1-2
D gene: .
V gene: TRBV30
clone size: .

CDR3 protein: CASSLVDIQETQYF
CDR3 DNA: TGTGCCAGCAGCTTAGTGGACATACAAGAGACCCAGTACTTC
J gene: TRBJ2-5
D gene: .
V gene: TRBV11-3
clone size: .

CDR3 protein: CASSSGTGAYEQYF
CDR3 DNA: TGTGCCAGCAGCTCCGGGACAGGGGCCTACGAGCAGTACTTC
J gene: TRBJ2-7
D gene: TRBD1
V gene: TRBV7-2
clone size: .

CDR3 protein: CASNHRGREKLFF
CDR3 DNA: TGTGCCAGTAACCACAGGGGGCGAGAAAAACTGTTTTTT
J gene: TRBJ1-4
D gene: TRBD1
V gene: TRBV19
clone size: .

CDR3 protein: CAWSDISGTYYNEQFF
CDR3 DNA: TGTGCCTGGAGTGATATTAGCGGGACCTACTACAATGAGCAGTTCTTC
J gene: TRBJ2-1
D gene: TRBD2
V gene: TRBV30
clone size: .

CDR3 protein: CASRSRPTGVYEQYF
CDR3 DNA: TGTGCCAGCAGGTCCCGACCGACAGGGGTCTACGAGCAGTACTTC
J gene: TRBJ2-7
D gene: TRBD1
V gene: TRBV6-5
clone size: .

CDR3 protein: CASSLAGGPGELFF
CDR3 DNA: TGTGCCAGCAGCTTGGCCGGGGGGCCAGGGGAGCTGTTTTTT
J gene: TRBJ2-2
D gene: .
V gene: TRBV5-6
clone size: .

CDR3 protein: CASRDSLEKLFF
CDR3 DNA: TGTGCCAGCCGGGACAGTCTTGAAAAACTGTTTTTT
J gene: TRBJ1-4
D gene: TRBD1
V gene: TRBV6-1
clone size: .

CDR3 protein: CASSLTQGMNEQFF
CDR3 DNA: TGTGCCAGCAGCTTAACCCAGGGGATGAATGAGCAGTTCTTC
J gene: TRBJ2-1
D gene: .
V gene: TRBV7-9
clone size: .

CDR3 protein: CASSPDRGVYEQYF
CDR3 DNA: TGTGCCAGCAGTCCGGACAGGGGAGTGTACGAGCAGTACTTC
J gene: TRBJ2-7
D gene: TRBD1
V gene: TRBV6-5
clone size: .

CDR3 protein: CASSVNRYSYEQYF
CDR3 DNA: TGTGCCAGCAGCGTTAACAGATACTCCTACGAGCAGTACTTC
J gene: TRBJ2-7
D gene: .
V gene: TRBV9
clone size: once

CDR3 protein: CASSQAGGSIQETQYF
CDR3 DNA: TGTGCCAGCAGCCAAGCCGGAGGCTCAATACAAGAGACCCAGTACTTC
J gene: TRBJ2-5
D gene: .
V gene: TRBV3-1/TRBV3-2
clone size: .